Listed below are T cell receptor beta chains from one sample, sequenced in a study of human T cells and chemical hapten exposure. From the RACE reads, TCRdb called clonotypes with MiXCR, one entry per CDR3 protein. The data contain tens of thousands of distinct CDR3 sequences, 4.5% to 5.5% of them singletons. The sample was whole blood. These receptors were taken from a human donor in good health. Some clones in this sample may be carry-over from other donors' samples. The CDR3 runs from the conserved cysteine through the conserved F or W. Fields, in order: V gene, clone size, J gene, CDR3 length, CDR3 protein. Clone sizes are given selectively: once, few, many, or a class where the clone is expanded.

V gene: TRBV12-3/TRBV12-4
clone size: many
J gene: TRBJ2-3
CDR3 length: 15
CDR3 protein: CASSPQAGRTDTQYF

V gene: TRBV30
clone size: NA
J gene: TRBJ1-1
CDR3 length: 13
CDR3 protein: CAWTQTFYTEAFF

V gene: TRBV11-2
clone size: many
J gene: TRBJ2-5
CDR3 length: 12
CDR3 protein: CASSLNQGTQYF

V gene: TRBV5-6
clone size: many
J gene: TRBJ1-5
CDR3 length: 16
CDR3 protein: CASSRGGILSNQPQHF

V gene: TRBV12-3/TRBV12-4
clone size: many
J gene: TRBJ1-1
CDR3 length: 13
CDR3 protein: CASSSTGSTEAFF

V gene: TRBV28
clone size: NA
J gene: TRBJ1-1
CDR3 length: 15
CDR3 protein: CASSYPGTGNTEAFF

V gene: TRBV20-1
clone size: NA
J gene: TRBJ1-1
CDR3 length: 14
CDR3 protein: CSASFWGVNTEAFF

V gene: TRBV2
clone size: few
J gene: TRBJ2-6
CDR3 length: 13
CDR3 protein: CAYQGPGANVLTF

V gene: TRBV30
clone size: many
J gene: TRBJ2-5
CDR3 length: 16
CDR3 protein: CAWSFGLTTSQETQYF

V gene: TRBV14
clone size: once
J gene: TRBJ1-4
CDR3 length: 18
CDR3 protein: CASSLHRGSVFRDEKLFF

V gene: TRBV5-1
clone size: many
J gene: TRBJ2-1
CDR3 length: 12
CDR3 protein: CASSLSRNEQFF

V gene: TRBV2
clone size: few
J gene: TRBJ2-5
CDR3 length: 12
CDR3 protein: CASQAGRETQYF

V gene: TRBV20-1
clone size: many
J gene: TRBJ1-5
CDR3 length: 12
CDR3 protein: CSASSGGQPQHF